A single sample is the source of the 30 T cell receptor beta chains below, sequenced in a study of cytomegalovirus exposure and HLA in healthy donors. Vbeta (60) and Jbeta (13) primers were used in the PCR. The protocol was immunoSEQ multiplex PCR, while the TCRdb copy is restricted to in-frame clones and leaves out a portion. Among 40,000 to 55,000 clones listed, around 81% were seen once. Sequencing used PBMCs. These receptors were obtained from a boy between 10 and 17 years old in good health and CMV-seropositive.

The chain combines TRBV16 with TRBJ1-6, with D possibly TRBD1 on 5 matching bases. Germline V gives CDR1 KGHSY, CDR2 FQNENV. This CDR3 region has 18 residues. V dropped 4 bases and J dropped 2 bases, with 18 bases sitting between them. The CDR3 DNA reads as TGTGCCAGCAGCCCACGAGTAGAGGGGAGGGCCTATAATTCACCCCTCCACTTT. This gives the protein CASSPRVEGRAYNSPLHF.

This clone was found once. In DNA form, the CDR3 reads TGTGCCAGCAGCCAGAGCCAAGGGGGCTACGAGCAGTACTTC. Translated, it gives CASSQSQGGYEQYF. The chain combines TRBV14 with TRBJ2-7; D is perhaps TRBD1 (6 bases). CDR1 is SGHDN, CDR2 FVKESK, per germline. With 3 bases removed from V and 3 bases from J, the gap between germline ends came to 12 bases. This CDR3 has 14 amino acids.

This clone showed up just a few times. Its ends do not fully match the called genes, so a read error is possible. The V gene is TRBV7-9, the J gene TRBJ2-5; 8 bases map to TRBD2. The germline V gene encodes CDR1 SEHNR and CDR2 FQNEAQ (reference sequence). CDR3 length: 15 amino acids. The CDR3 DNA is TGTTCCAGCAGCTTTCCCACTAGCGGACAAGAGACCCAGTACTTC. Encoded protein: CSSSFPTSGQETQYF. The variable domain in full, completed from reference TRBV7-9 and TRBJ2-5, reads DTGVSQNPRHKITKRGQNVTFRCDPISEHNRLYWYRQTLGQGPEFLTYFQNEAQLEKSRLLSDRFSAERPKGSFSTLEIQRTEQGDSAMYLCSSSFPTSGQETQYFGPGTRLLVL.

The chain carries TRBV5-4 and TRBJ2-3; 8 nucleotides line up with TRBD1. Germline lookup yields CDR1 SGHNT and CDR2 YYREEE (reference sequence). CDR3 length: 14 residues. Trimming removed 6 bases from V and 2 bases from J; junction bases left unmatched: 5. CDR3 DNA sequence: TGTGCCAGCACAAGGACAGGGAACACAGATACGCAGTATTTT. Its translation is CASTRTGNTDTQYF.

As regards this clone: Compared with germline, one end of the junction differs, possibly owing to a read error. This chain links TRBV11-2 with TRBJ2-7; D is possibly TRBD1 (6 bases). CDR1 is SGHAT, CDR2 FQNNGV, per germline. The CDR3 is 14 amino acids. The CDR3: CASSFIQGSHEQYF. The CDR3 nucleotides read TGTGCCAGCAGCTTTATACAGGGCTCCCACGAGCAGTACTTC.

The rearrangement links TRBV6-1 to TRBJ2-5; tentatively, D is TRBD2 (5 bases). Germline CDR1 is MNHNS and CDR2 is SASEGT. The CDR3 consists of 14 residues. Trimming removed 7 bases from V and 1 base from J, with 13 bases in between. CDR3 DNA sequence: TGTGCCAGCACCCCCTGGAGGATCCAAGAGACCCAGTACTTC. Encoded protein: CASTPWRIQETQYF.

This chain connects TRBV28 to TRBJ1-2; unclear D gene. In germline, CDR1 is MDHEN, CDR2 SYDVKM. CDR3 size: 12 residues. V gave up 7 bases and J gave up 5 bases, with 11 bases separating them. CDR3 nucleotide sequence: TGTGCCAGCACCCTGCCGGGATATGGCTACACCTTC. Encoded protein: CASTLPGYGYTF.

In this sample, this clone turned up a few times. The chain recombines TRBV4-1 with TRBJ1-5; D is uncertain. The CDR3 consists of 15 residues. Germline values: CDR1 MGHRA, CDR2 YSYEKL. V lost 1 base and J lost 7, with 14 bases in between. CDR3 nucleotides: TGCGCCAGCAGCCAAGGGTCGGGTTCACGACAGCCCCAGCATTTT. As protein: CASSQGSGSRQPQHF.

This clone was counted a single time. This chain links TRBV7-2 with TRBJ2-1; D unresolved. Germline CDR1 reads SGHTA; CDR2 reads FQGNSA. This CDR3 has 12 amino acids. V lost 0 bases, J lost 7 bases, and 4 bases lay in between. CDR3 loop: CASSLARNEQFF. The CDR3 DNA reads as TGTGCCAGCAGCTTAGCGAGGAATGAGCAGTTCTTC. The whole variable domain, remainder taken from reference TRBV7-2 and TRBJ2-1, is GAGVSQSPSNKVTEKGKDVELRCDPISGHTALYWYRQSLGQGLEFLIYFQGNSAPDKSGLPSDRFSAERTGGSVSTLTIQRTQQEDSAVYLCASSLARNEQFFGPGTRLTVL.

The chain carries TRBV9 and TRBJ2-3; D not certain. Trimming left V 2 bases short and J 2 bases short, with 12 bases between. The CDR3 has 15 residues. Germline values: CDR1 SGDLS, CDR2 YYNGEE. The CDR3 here is CASSVTGLLTDTQYF. The CDR3 nucleotides read TGTGCCAGCAGCGTCACGGGTTTGCTCACAGATACGCAGTATTTT.

The V call is TRBV9, the J call TRBJ1-1; a weak D match, TRBD1 (5 bases). The CDR3 runs 15 residues. Trimming took 7 bases from V and 1 from J, leaving 17 bases between them. Germline CDR1 SGDLS, CDR2 YYNGEE. CDR3 region: CASAKSPRANTEAFF. The DNA for the CDR3 is TGTGCCAGCGCAAAGTCTCCCAGGGCGAACACTGAAGCTTTCTTT.

This clone was found once. V is TRBV5-1 and J is TRBJ2-7, with 8 bases aligning to TRBD1. CDR3 length: 14 amino acids. Germline-derived CDR1 and CDR2 are SGHRS and YFSETQ. The V segment lost 4 bases and the J segment 4 bases; nucleotides outside the gene matches: 7. The CDR3 here is CASSLGQGGYEQYF. The CDR3, as DNA: TGCGCCAGCAGCCTCGGACAGGGCGGATACGAGCAGTACTTC.

The chain employs TRBV2 and TRBJ2-7; D possibly corresponds to TRBD1 (6 bases). The germline V gene encodes CDR1 SNHLY and CDR2 FYNNEI. V was clipped by 8 bases and J by 2 bases, with 19 bases between them. The CDR3 contains 15 residues. The CDR3 reads CASGTYGRFPYEQYF. In DNA form, the CDR3 reads TGTGCCAGCGGGACATACGGACGGTTTCCCTACGAGCAGTACTTC.

The chain couples TRBV5-4 to TRBJ1-2, with D uncertain. V was pared by 4 bases and J by 4 bases, with 20 bases between. The CDR3 is 16 amino acids. Germline CDR1 SGHNT, CDR2 YYREEE (reference sequence). The CDR3 loop is CASSLPEPTTSYGYTF. DNA for the CDR3: TGTGCCAGCAGCCTCCCGGAACCCACTACCTCCTATGGCTACACCTTC. The full variable domain, rest sourced from reference TRBV5-4 and TRBJ1-2, is ETGVTQSPTHLIKTRGQQVTLRCSSQSGHNTVSWYQQALGQGPQFIFQYYREEENGRGNFPPRFSGLQFPNYSSELNVNALELDDSALYLCASSLPEPTTSYGYTFGSGTRLTVV.

This chain links TRBV7-9 with TRBJ2-1, with 7 bases that match TRBD2. Germline lookup yields CDR1 SEHNR and CDR2 FQNEAQ (reference sequence). The junction had 11 bases not matched to a gene; V was cut back by 0 bases and J by 9 bases. The CDR3 totals 16 residues. CDR3: CASSLARGGNPTEQFF. Here the CDR3 DNA reads TGTGCCAGCAGCTTAGCGCGCGGGGGAAACCCGACTGAGCAGTTCTTC.

The rearrangement uses TRBV5-4 and TRBJ2-5, with 13 bases aligning to TRBD2. Germline V gene sequence: CDR1 SGHNT, CDR2 YYREEE (reference sequence). Germline trimming cut 4 bases from V and 5 bases from J; bases unmatched to any gene: 14. This CDR3 spans 18 amino acids. CDR3 in DNA: TGTGCCAGCAGCCCGGGACTAGCGGGGCCAAATCAGCTGGAGACCCAGTACTTC. It translates to CASSPGLAGPNQLETQYF.

V gene TRBV6-1 combines with J gene TRBJ2-2; D remains ambiguous. V shed 8 bases and J shed 5 bases, with 9 bases lying between them. The CDR3 covers 12 residues. From germline, CDR1 is MNHNS and CDR2 SASEGT. The CDR3 reads CASYERTGELFF. The CDR3 nucleotides read TGTGCCAGCTACGAACGGACCGGGGAGCTGTTTTTT.

In its sample, this clone was seen a few times. This chain links TRBV14 with TRBJ1-1; D remains ambiguous. Trimming removed 1 base at V and 0 bases at J, with 9 bases between. CDR1 and CDR2 (germline): SGHDN, FVKESK. The CDR3 is 15 amino acids. The CDR3 region has the DNA TGTGCCAGCAGCCAAGGAGGGATGATGAACACTGAAGCTTTCTTT. Residues: CASSQGGMMNTEAFF.

The V and J genes are TRBV5-4 and TRBJ1-1; TRBD1 matches at 8 bases. The CDR3 length is 16 residues. CDR1 is SGHNT and CDR2 is YYREEE in the germline V gene (reference sequence). The junction had 10 bases not matched to a gene; V was cut back by 4 bases and J by 2 bases. This CDR3 reads CASSPTGGSLNTEAFF. The CDR3 DNA reads as TGTGCCAGCAGCCCTACAGGGGGGAGCCTCAACACTGAAGCTTTCTTT. The whole variable domain, remainder taken from reference TRBV5-4 and TRBJ1-1, is ETGVTQSPTHLIKTRGQQVTLRCSSQSGHNTVSWYQQALGQGPQFIFQYYREEENGRGNFPPRFSGLQFPNYSSELNVNALELDDSALYLCASSPTGGSLNTEAFFGQGTRLTVV.

The genes are TRBV11-2 and TRBJ1-2; the D gene is possibly TRBD1 (6 bases). V was pared by 5 bases and J by 4 bases, with 11 bases between. Germline assignment: CDR1 SGHAT and CDR2 FQNNGV. The CDR3 length is 13 residues. Here the CDR3 DNA reads TGTGCCAGCAGCCCGGCGGGGGCCTATGGCTACACCTTC. It yields the protein CASSPAGAYGYTF.

The chain employs TRBV7-2 and TRBJ2-1, with D possibly TRBD2 on 6 matching bases. CDR3 length equals 15 residues. Trimming pared 6 bases from V and 2 bases from J, leaving 14 bases between. CDR1 is SGHTA, CDR2 FQGNSA, per germline. CDR3 sequence: CASRVAGNPYNEQFF. CDR3 bases: TGTGCCAGCAGGGTGGCGGGGAACCCCTACAATGAGCAGTTCTTC.

The chain uses TRBV6-1 and TRBJ1-6; perhaps TRBD1 as D (6 bases). With 11 bases removed from V and 0 bases from J, the gap between germline ends came to 11 bases. This CDR3 contains 14 residues. Germline CDR1 MNHNS, CDR2 SASEGT. The CDR3 protein is CALGGGSYNSPLHF. The CDR3 DNA is TGTGCCTTAGGGGGTGGCTCCTATAATTCACCCCTCCACTTT.

There are a few counts of this clone. The gene calls are TRBV10-3 and TRBJ1-5; the D is unclear. Germline CDR1 reads ENHRY; CDR2 reads SYGVKD. This CDR3 has 16 residues. V was clipped by 3 bases and J by 2 bases, with 14 bases between them. CDR3 sequence: CAISDYKGEGNQPQHF. The CDR3 region has the DNA TGTGCCATCAGTGACTATAAGGGAGAGGGCAATCAGCCCCAGCATTTT.

The chain carries TRBV6-1 and TRBJ1-5; D is perhaps TRBD1 (6 bases). The CDR3 contains 13 residues. Germline V CDR1 and CDR2: MNHNS, SASEGT. The ends were cut back, 7 bases at V and 1 base at J, with 8 bases in the middle. CDR3: CASIQGSNQPQHF. In DNA form, the CDR3 reads TGTGCCAGCATACAGGGCAGCAATCAGCCCCAGCATTTT.

Written as DNA, the CDR3 is TGCGCCAGCAGCCAAGACGAGCCGAACACCGGGGAGCTGTTTTTT. Protein: CASSQDEPNTGELFF. V and J are TRBV4-1 and TRBJ2-2; no reliable D call. V dropped 0 bases and J dropped 0 bases, with 5 bases sitting between them. Germline V gene data show CDR1 as MGHRA and CDR2 as YSYEKL. This CDR3 comprises 15 residues.

The chain couples TRBV29-1 to TRBJ1-2; D is uncertain. The CDR3 is 14 amino acids. V was cut by 4 bases and J by 4 bases, with 16 bases left in between. Germline values: CDR1 SQVTM, CDR2 ANQGSEA. The CDR3 nucleotides read TGCAGCGTTGGGCCTGAGGACTGGAGCTATGGCTACACCTTC. This translates into CSVGPEDWSYGYTF.

The CDR3 sequence: CATSRDAGQFNKGNQPQHF. CDR3 nucleotide sequence: TGTGCCACCAGCAGAGATGCAGGACAGTTTAACAAGGGGAATCAGCCCCAGCATTTT. The chain links TRBV15 to TRBJ1-5; possible D gene TRBD1, 6 bases. CDR3 length: 19 amino acids. Germline-derived CDR1 and CDR2 are LNHNV and YYDKDF (reference sequence). The V gene lost 0 bases and the J gene lost 4 bases, with 22 bases spanning the gap.

This chain's CDR3 is CASGRTFPLGDTQYF. Written as DNA, the CDR3 is TGTGCCAGCGGTAGGACATTCCCTCTGGGAGATACGCAGTATTTT. V and J are TRBV27 and TRBJ2-3; perhaps TRBD1 as D (5 bases). Germline V gene lookup returns CDR1 MNHEY and CDR2 SMNVEV (reference sequence). The CDR3 has 15 residues. Deletions cut 8 bases from V and 5 bases from J, with 20 bases between.

The genes are TRBV6-1 and TRBJ1-1; D is unclear. CDR3 length: 18 residues. From germline, CDR1 is MNHNS and CDR2 SASEGT. Trimming removed 2 bases from V and 0 bases from J, with 19 bases in between. This CDR3 reads CASSEFPPIRSLNTEAFF. The DNA of the CDR3 is TGTGCCAGCAGTGAATTCCCCCCCATTCGGAGCCTGAACACTGAAGCTTTCTTT.

The J gene is TRBJ1-1, the V gene TRBV2; no reliable D call. Germline V gives CDR1 SNHLY, CDR2 FYNNEI. CDR3 length: 12 residues. V lost 8 bases and J 2 bases, leaving 9 bases between the germline ends. The CDR3 DNA sequence: TGTGCCAGCTGGGCGCCCAACACTGAAGCTTTCTTT. Encoded protein: CASWAPNTEAFF.